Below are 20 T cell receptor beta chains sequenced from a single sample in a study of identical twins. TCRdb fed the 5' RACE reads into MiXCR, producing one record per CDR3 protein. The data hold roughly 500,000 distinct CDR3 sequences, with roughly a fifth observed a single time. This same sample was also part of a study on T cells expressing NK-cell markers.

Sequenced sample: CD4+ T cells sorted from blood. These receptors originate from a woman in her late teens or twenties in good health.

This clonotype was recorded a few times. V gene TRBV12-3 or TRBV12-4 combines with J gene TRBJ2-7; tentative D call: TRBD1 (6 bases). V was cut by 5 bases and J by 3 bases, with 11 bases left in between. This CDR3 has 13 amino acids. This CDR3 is CASSLQGYYEQYF. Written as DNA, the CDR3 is TGTGCCAGCAGTCTACAGGGTTACTACGAGCAGTACTTC.

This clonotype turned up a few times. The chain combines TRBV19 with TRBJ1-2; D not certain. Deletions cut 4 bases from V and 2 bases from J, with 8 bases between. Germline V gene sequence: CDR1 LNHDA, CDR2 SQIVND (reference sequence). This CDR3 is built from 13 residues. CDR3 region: CASSTTLNYGYTF. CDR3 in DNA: TGTGCCAGTAGTACTACCCTAAACTATGGCTACACCTTC.

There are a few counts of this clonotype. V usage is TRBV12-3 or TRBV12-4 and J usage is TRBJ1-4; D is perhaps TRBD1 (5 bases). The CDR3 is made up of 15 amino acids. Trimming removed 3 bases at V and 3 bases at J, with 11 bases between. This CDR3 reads CASSFQGRPNEKLFF. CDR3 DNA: TGTGCCAGCAGTTTTCAGGGCAGGCCTAATGAAAAACTGTTTTTT.

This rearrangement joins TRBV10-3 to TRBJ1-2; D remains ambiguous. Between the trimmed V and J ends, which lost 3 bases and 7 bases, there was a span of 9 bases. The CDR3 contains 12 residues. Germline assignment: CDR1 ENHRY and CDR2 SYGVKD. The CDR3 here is CAISDGEVGYTF. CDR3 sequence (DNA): TGTGCCATCAGTGATGGGGAGGTTGGCTACACCTTC.

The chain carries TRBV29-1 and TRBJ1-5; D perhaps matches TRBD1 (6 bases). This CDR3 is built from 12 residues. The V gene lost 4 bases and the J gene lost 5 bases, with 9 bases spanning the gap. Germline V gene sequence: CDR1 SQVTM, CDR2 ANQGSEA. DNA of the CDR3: TGCAGCGTTGGGGAGGGGGATCAGCCCCAGCATTTT. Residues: CSVGEGDQPQHF.

This chain's CDR3 is CASSAGRGGQNIQYF. Written as DNA, the CDR3 is TGCGCCAGCAGTGCCGGTAGAGGGGGCCAAAACATTCAGTACTTC. The chain uses TRBV4-1 and TRBJ2-4, with TRBD1 matching 7 bases. Germline lookup yields CDR1 MGHRA and CDR2 YSYEKL. This CDR3 is built from 15 residues. J was trimmed by 5 bases and V by 6 bases; bases with no gene match: 10.

The CDR3 region has the DNA TGCAGCACGAGCGGGGGTAGCACAGATACGCAGTATTTT. It specifies CSTSGGSTDTQYF. This chain links TRBV29-1 with TRBJ2-3; 8 positions match TRBD2. The CDR3 is made up of 13 amino acids. The V gene's germline CDR1 is SQVTM and CDR2 ANQGSEA. The trim removed 8 bases at V and 0 bases at J, leaving 4 bases unmatched.

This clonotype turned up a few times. CDR3 sequence (DNA): TGTGCCAGCAGTTTCGACCTAGCGGGAGGGTTGGGAGAGACCCAGTACTTC. Protein product: CASSFDLAGGLGETQYF. V gene TRBV12-3 or TRBV12-4 combines with J gene TRBJ2-5; 12 positions match TRBD2. There are 17 residues in the CDR3. The J segment lost 4 bases and the V segment lost 3 bases, leaving 9 bases of the junction unmatched.

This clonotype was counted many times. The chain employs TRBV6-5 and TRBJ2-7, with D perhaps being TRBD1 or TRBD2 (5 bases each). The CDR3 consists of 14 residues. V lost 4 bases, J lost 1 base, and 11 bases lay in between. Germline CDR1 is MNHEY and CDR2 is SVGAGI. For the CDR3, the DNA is TGTGCCAGCAGTTCCCGGGACCGTTCCTACGAGCAGTACTTC. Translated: CASSSRDRSYEQYF.

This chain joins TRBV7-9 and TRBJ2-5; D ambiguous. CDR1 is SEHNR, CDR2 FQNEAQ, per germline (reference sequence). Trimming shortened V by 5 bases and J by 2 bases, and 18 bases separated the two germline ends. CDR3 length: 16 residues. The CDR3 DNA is TGTGCCAGCAGCCATACTCACATGGCCCGACAAGAGACCCAGTACTTC. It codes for CASSHTHMARQETQYF.

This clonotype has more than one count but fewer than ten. The CDR3 loop is CACRPGYSSGANVLTF. CDR3 bases: TGTGCCTGCCGGCCCGGTTACAGCTCTGGGGCCAACGTCCTGACTTTC. The rearrangement links TRBV6-1 to TRBJ2-6; no clear D. The CDR3 has 16 residues. The germline V gene encodes CDR1 MNHNS and CDR2 SASEGT. With 11 bases removed from V and 0 bases from J, the gap between germline ends came to 17 bases.

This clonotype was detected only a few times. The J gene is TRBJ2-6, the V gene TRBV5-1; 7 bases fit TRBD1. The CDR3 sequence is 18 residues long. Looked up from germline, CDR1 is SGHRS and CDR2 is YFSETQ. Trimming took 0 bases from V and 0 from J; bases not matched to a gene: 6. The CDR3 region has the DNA TGCGCCAGCAGCTTGGGTGGGACAGTGACCTCTGGGGCCAACGTCCTGACTTTC. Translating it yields CASSLGGTVTSGANVLTF.

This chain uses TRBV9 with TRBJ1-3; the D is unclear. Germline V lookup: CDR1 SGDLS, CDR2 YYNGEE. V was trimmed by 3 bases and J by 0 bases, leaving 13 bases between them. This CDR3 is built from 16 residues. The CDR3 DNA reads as TGTGCCAGCAGCGCTCTAGCCCTGAGCTCTGGAAACACCATATATTTT. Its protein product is CASSALALSSGNTIYF.

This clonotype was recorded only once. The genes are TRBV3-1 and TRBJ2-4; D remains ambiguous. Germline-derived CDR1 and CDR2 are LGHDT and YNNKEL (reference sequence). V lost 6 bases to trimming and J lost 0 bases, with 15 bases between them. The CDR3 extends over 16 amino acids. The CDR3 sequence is CASSLTRTVAKNIQYF. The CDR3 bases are TGTGCCAGCAGTCTTACCCGGACCGTAGCCAAAAACATTCAGTACTTC.

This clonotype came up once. This chain's CDR3 is CASSYVRQGGNEQFF. As DNA, the CDR3 is TGTGCCAGCAGTTATGTCCGGCAGGGCGGCAATGAGCAGTTCTTC. The chain couples TRBV6-5 to TRBJ2-1; D is possibly TRBD1 (5 bases). V lost 3 bases and J 6 bases, leaving 15 bases between the germline ends. The V gene's germline CDR1 is MNHEY and CDR2 SVGAGI. This CDR3 comprises 15 residues.

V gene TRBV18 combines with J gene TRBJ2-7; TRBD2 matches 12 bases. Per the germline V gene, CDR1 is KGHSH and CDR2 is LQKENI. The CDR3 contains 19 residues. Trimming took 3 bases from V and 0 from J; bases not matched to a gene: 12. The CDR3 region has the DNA TGTGCCAGCTCACCTGTCGTGGGACTAGCGGGCGCGAGCTCCTACGAGCAGTACTTC. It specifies CASSPVVGLAGASSYEQYF.

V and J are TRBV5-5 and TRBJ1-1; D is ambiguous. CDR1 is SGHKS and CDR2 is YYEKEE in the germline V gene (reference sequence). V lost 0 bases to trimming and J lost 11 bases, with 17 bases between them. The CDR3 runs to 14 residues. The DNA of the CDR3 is TGTGCCAGCAGCTTGGAGGGTTCGGCATCCCGGGCTTTCTTT. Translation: CASSLEGSASRAFF. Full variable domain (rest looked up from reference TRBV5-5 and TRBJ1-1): DAGVTQSPTHLIKTRGQQVTLRCSPISGHKSVSWYQQVLGQGPQFIFQYYEKEERGRGNFPDRFSARQFPNYSSELNVNALLLGDSALYLCASSLEGSASRAFFGQGTRLTVV.

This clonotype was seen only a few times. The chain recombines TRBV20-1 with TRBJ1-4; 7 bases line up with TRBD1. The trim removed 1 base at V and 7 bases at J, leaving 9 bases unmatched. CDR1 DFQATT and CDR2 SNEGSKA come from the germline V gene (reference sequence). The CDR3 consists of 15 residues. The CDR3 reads CSARGTGSGVEKLFF. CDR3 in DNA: TGCAGTGCTAGAGGGACAGGTTCGGGAGTTGAAAAACTGTTTTTT.

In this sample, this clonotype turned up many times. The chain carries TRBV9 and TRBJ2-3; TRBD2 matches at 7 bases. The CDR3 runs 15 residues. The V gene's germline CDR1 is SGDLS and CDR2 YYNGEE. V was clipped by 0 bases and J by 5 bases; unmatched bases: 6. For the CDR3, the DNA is TGTGCCAGCAGCGTAGCTGGCGGGAGAGGAGATACGCAGTATTTT. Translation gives CASSVAGGRGDTQYF. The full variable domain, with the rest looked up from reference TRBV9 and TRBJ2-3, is DSGVTQTPKHLITATGQRVTLRCSPRSGDLSVYWYQQSLDQGLQFLIQYYNGEERAKGNILERFSAQQFPDLHSELNLSSLELGDSALYFCASSVAGGRGDTQYFGPGTRLTVL.

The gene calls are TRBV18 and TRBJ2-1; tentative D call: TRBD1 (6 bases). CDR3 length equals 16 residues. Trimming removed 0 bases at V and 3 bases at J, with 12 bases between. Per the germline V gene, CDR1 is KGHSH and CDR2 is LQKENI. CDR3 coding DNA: TGTGCCAGCTCACCACCCCCACAGGGCCGCTACAATGAGCAGTTCTTC. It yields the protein CASSPPPQGRYNEQFF.